The 31 T cell receptor beta chains presented below share a single source sample, sequenced in a study of T cell clonotyping in hematopoietic cell transplantation. This table comes from immunoSEQ multiplex PCR, and its TCRdb copy is limited to in-frame clones, with some not included. Altogether over 45,000 clones are present, 70% to 90% being singletons, with the ten largest covering 5.9%. Described time point: recipient sample about 28 days before transplant, after cytoreduction. The sample here was peripheral blood mononuclear cells, taken before stem cell transplant. These receptors originate from a man between 60 and 70 years old with biphenotypic leukemia. Some clones in this sample may be carry-over from other donors' samples.

The J gene is TRBJ1-4, the V gene TRBV19; possible D gene TRBD1, 6 bases. Germline V gene lookup returns CDR1 LNHDA and CDR2 SQIVND (reference sequence). The V and J ends lost 6 bases and 8 bases respectively, with 16 bases between them. This CDR3 is built from 14 residues. CDR3 amino acids: CASRLGGIEEKLFF. Here the CDR3 DNA reads TGTGCCAGTAGATTAGGGGGTATCGAAGAAAAACTGTTTTTT.

This sequence joins TRBV2 and TRBJ1-4, with no clear D. Between the trimmed V and J ends, which lost 7 bases and 1 base, there was a span of 13 bases. Germline V gives CDR1 SNHLY, CDR2 FYNNEI. The CDR3 contains 15 residues. CDR3 coding DNA: TGTGCCAGCACCCGTGGGTCCCGAACTAATGAAAAACTGTTTTTT. Its protein is CASTRGSRTNEKLFF. Full variable domain (rest looked up from reference TRBV2 and TRBJ1-4): EPEVTQTPSHQVTQMGQEVILRCVPISNHLYFYWYRQILGQKVEFLVSFYNNEISEKSEIFDDQFSVERPDGSNFTLKIRSTKLEDSAMYFCASTRGSRTNEKLFFGSGTQLSVL.

This clone appeared once. J is TRBJ2-3 and V is TRBV5-1; TRBD1 matches 9 bases. Trimming at V came to 9 bases and at J to 4 bases, leaving 12 bases not matched to a gene. CDR1 is SGHRS, CDR2 YFSETQ, per germline. CDR3 length: 15 amino acids. CDR3 DNA sequence: TGCGCCACAAGCCCCGGGACAGGGTATCCAGATACGCAGTATTTT. This translates into CATSPGTGYPDTQYF.

V is TRBV11-2 and J is TRBJ1-1, with D perhaps TRBD1 (5 bases). V gave up 4 bases and J gave up 5 bases, with 11 bases separating them. The CDR3 totals 13 residues. Per the germline V gene, CDR1 is SGHAT and CDR2 is FQNNGV. CDR3: CASSSGWGTEAFF. The CDR3 DNA follows: TGTGCCAGCAGCTCCGGATGGGGGACTGAAGCTTTCTTT.

The gene calls are TRBV28 and TRBJ2-3; TRBD1 aligns across 10 bases. The germline gives CDR1 MDHEN, CDR2 SYDVKM. This CDR3 is 15 amino acids long. V lost 3 bases and J lost 5; bases outside the gene matches: 5. CDR3 DNA sequence: TGTGCCAGCAGTTTTTTTCGGGACAGGGGAGATACGCAGTATTTT. Amino acid sequence: CASSFFRDRGDTQYF.

This clone was found a few times. The V gene is TRBV5-1, the J gene TRBJ1-4; maybe TRBD1 (6 bases). The CDR3 sequence is 14 residues long. Germline V gene data show CDR1 as SGHRS and CDR2 as YFSETQ. Trimming took off 3 bases at V and 3 bases at J, with 9 bases between the two ends. The CDR3 region has the DNA TGCGCCAGCAGCTCGACAGGATCTAATGAAAAACTGTTTTTT. Amino acid sequence: CASSSTGSNEKLFF. Full variable domain (rest looked up from reference TRBV5-1 and TRBJ1-4): KAGVTQTPRYLIKTRGQQVTLSCSPISGHRSVSWYQQTPGQGLQFLFEYFSETQRNKGNFPGRFSGRQFSNSRSEMNVSTLELGDSALYLCASSSTGSNEKLFFGSGTQLSVL.

This chain uses TRBV30 with TRBJ2-2; D call uncertain. The CDR3 sequence is 13 residues long. Trimming cost V 5 bases and J 2 bases, with 9 bases left between them. The V gene's germline CDR1 is GTSNPN and CDR2 SVGIG (reference sequence). The CDR3 sequence: CAWVAVNTGELFF. The CDR3, as DNA: TGTGCCTGGGTCGCGGTAAACACCGGGGAGCTGTTTTTT.

The V call is TRBV19, the J call TRBJ2-3; 7 nucleotides agree with TRBD1. The CDR3 is 16 amino acids. Germline CDR1 LNHDA, CDR2 SQIVND (reference sequence). Germline trimming cut 6 bases from V and 1 base from J; bases unmatched to any gene: 10. The CDR3 DNA follows: TGTGCCAGTAGCCGTACGGGGCAGGGGGGCACAGATACGCAGTATTTT. Protein product: CASSRTGQGGTDTQYF. Combining the CDR3 with reference TRBV19 and TRBJ2-3 gives the whole variable domain DGGITQSPKYLFRKEGQNVTLSCEQNLNHDAMYWYRQDPGQGLRLIYYSQIVNDFQKGDIAEGYSVSREKKESFPLTVTSAQKNPTAFYLCASSRTGQGGTDTQYFGPGTRLTVL.

The V and J genes are TRBV7-2 and TRBJ2-2; D might be TRBD2 (6 bases). Germline assignment: CDR1 SGHTA and CDR2 FQGNSA. Trimming took 1 base from V and 11 from J, leaving 17 bases between them. The CDR3 has 15 residues. CDR3 in amino acids: CASSLEPGRLAELFF. DNA of the CDR3: TGTGCCAGCAGCTTAGAGCCAGGGAGGTTGGCAGAGCTGTTTTTT.

For the CDR3, the DNA is TGTGCCAGCAGTCCAACACAGGATATGAACACTGAAGCTTTCTTT. It codes for CASSPTQDMNTEAFF. J is TRBJ1-1 and V is TRBV28; TRBD1 is a possible D gene (5 bases). CDR1 is MDHEN, CDR2 SYDVKM, per germline. Trimming pared 5 bases from V and 0 bases from J, leaving 13 bases between. CDR3 length equals 15 residues. Looking up the rest from reference TRBV28 and TRBJ1-1 gives the full variable domain: DVKVTQSSRYLVKRTGEKVFLECVQDMDHENMFWYRQDPGLGLRLIYFSYDVKMKEKGDIPEGYSVSREKKERFSLILESASTNQTSMYLCASSPTQDMNTEAFFGQGTRLTVV.

Here the CDR3 DNA reads TGTGCCAGCAGTGCAGAAACGTTTGGGGAAAAACTGTTTTTT. Protein: CASSAETFGEKLFF. The rearrangement links TRBV2 to TRBJ1-4, with unresolved D. V dropped 4 bases and J dropped 8 bases, with 14 bases sitting between them. The CDR3 runs 14 residues. CDR1 and CDR2 from the germline V gene are SNHLY and FYNNEI.

J is TRBJ1-2 and V is TRBV5-1; tentatively, D is TRBD1 (6 bases). The germline V gene has CDR1 SGHRS and CDR2 YFSETQ. The CDR3 has 14 amino acids. V dropped 4 bases and J dropped 8 bases, with 18 bases sitting between them. CDR3 amino acids: CASSPTGTGHGYTF. CDR3 bases: TGCGCCAGCAGCCCTACTGGTACAGGGCACGGCTACACCTTC.

The V call is TRBV5-1, the J call TRBJ2-1; weak D call: TRBD1 (6 bases). Germline CDR1 and CDR2: SGHRS and YFSETQ. V was pared by 4 bases and J by 8 bases, with 16 bases between. The CDR3 is 14 residues long. The CDR3 sequence: CASSPWTESDEQFF. In DNA, the CDR3 is TGCGCCAGCAGCCCTTGGACAGAGAGCGATGAGCAGTTCTTC.

The chain is built from TRBV7-6 and TRBJ2-7, with TRBD2 matching over 12 bases. The V gene end was trimmed by 3 bases and the J gene end by 0 bases; junction bases not matched to a gene: 9. This CDR3 region has 18 residues. Germline CDR1 is SGHVS and CDR2 is FNYEAQ. The CDR3 loop reads CASSLDPGLAGPSYEQYF. The DNA for the CDR3 is TGTGCCAGCAGCTTGGATCCTGGACTAGCGGGGCCCTCCTACGAGCAGTACTTC.

The J gene is TRBJ2-3, the V gene TRBV4-2; 10 nucleotides line up with TRBD2. The CDR3 totals 15 residues. CDR1 and CDR2 from the germline V gene are LGHNA and YNFKEQ. V lost 1 base to trimming and J lost 4 bases; unmatched junction nucleotides: 2. The CDR3 reads CASSQGSGRADTQYF. The CDR3 DNA reads TGTGCCAGCAGCCAAGGAAGCGGGAGGGCAGATACGCAGTATTTT.

The rearrangement uses TRBV6-6 and TRBJ1-5, with 8 nucleotides matching TRBD1. CDR1 and CDR2 from the germline V gene are MNHNY and SVGAGI (reference sequence). The V and J ends lost 5 bases and 2 bases, in that order; junction bases with no gene match: 5. The CDR3 runs 15 residues. The CDR3, as DNA: TGTGCCAGCAGTGCCCAGGGGGCAGGCAATCAGCCCCAGCATTTT. Protein: CASSAQGAGNQPQHF.

This rearrangement joins TRBV19 to TRBJ1-5, with D unclear. V was cut by 6 bases and J by 0 bases, with 9 bases left in between. CDR1 and CDR2 (germline): LNHDA, SQIVND (reference sequence). The CDR3 has 14 residues. The CDR3 protein is CASSRDISNQPQHF. In DNA form, the CDR3 reads TGTGCCAGTAGCAGAGACATTAGCAATCAGCCCCAGCATTTT.

The chain has TRBV4-1 and TRBJ1-6; D is unresolved. V lost 1 base to trimming and J lost 3 bases, with 10 bases between them. Germline CDR1 is MGHRA and CDR2 is YSYEKL. The CDR3 runs to 16 residues. In DNA form, the CDR3 reads TGCGCCAGCAGCCAAGCCCCGGGGTTCTATAATTCACCCCTCCACTTT. Translation gives CASSQAPGFYNSPLHF.

The gene calls are TRBV14 and TRBJ1-2; the match to TRBD1 covers 10 bases. The CDR3 is 14 residues long. The V segment lost 4 bases and the J segment 7 bases; nucleotides outside the gene matches: 6. Germline V gene lookup returns CDR1 SGHDN and CDR2 FVKESK. The CDR3 loop reads CASSRDDRGPGYTF. The DNA of the CDR3 is TGTGCCAGCAGCCGTGACGACAGGGGGCCTGGCTACACCTTC. The full variable domain, in which reference TRBV14 and TRBJ1-2 provide the parts outside the CDR3, is EAGVTQFPSHSVIEKGQTVTLRCDPISGHDNLYWYRRVMGKEIKFLLHFVKESKQDESGMPNNRFLAERTGGTYSTLKVQPAELEDSGVYFCASSRDDRGPGYTFGSGTRLTVV.

The V call is TRBV5-1, the J call TRBJ2-5, with 8 nucleotides matching TRBD1. V dropped 2 bases and J dropped 5; count of bases not matched to a gene: 5. The CDR3 consists of 14 residues. Looked up from germline, CDR1 is SGHRS and CDR2 is YFSETQ. CDR3 region: CASSFRGRRETQYF. The DNA for the CDR3 is TGCGCCAGCAGCTTCAGGGGGCGGAGGGAGACCCAGTACTTC.

The V call is TRBV5-1, the J call TRBJ1-2, with TRBD1 matching over 10 bases. This CDR3 has 15 amino acids. Germline V CDR1 and CDR2: SGHRS, YFSETQ. V lost 4 bases and J lost 7; bases outside the gene matches: 10. CDR3 amino acids: CASSVYTGTGVGYTF. For the CDR3, the DNA is TGCGCCAGCAGCGTATACACCGGGACAGGGGTTGGCTACACCTTC.

The rearrangement joins TRBV28 to TRBJ1-1; D is unresolved. V lost 7 bases, J lost 1 base, and 10 bases lay in between. The CDR3 sequence is 13 residues long. Germline loops: CDR1 MDHEN, CDR2 SYDVKM. The CDR3: CASTPPKNTEAFF. CDR3 bases: TGTGCCAGCACACCCCCGAAGAACACTGAAGCTTTCTTT.

J is TRBJ1-1 and V is TRBV27, with 7 bases matching TRBD1. The CDR3 extends over 15 amino acids. Germline loops: CDR1 MNHEY, CDR2 SMNVEV (reference sequence). The V segment lost 1 base and the J segment 7 bases; nucleotides outside the gene matches: 9. CDR3 sequence: CASSLLRGRFNEAFF. The CDR3 nucleotides read TGTGCCAGCAGTTTATTGAGGGGGCGATTTAATGAAGCTTTCTTT.

This chain connects TRBV30 to TRBJ1-3; D unclear. CDR1 and CDR2 from the germline V gene are GTSNPN and SVGIG (reference sequence). V lost 1 base, J lost 1 base, and 5 bases lay in between. The length of the CDR3 is 13 residues. CDR3 loop: CAWSAGSGNTIYF. DNA of the CDR3: TGTGCCTGGAGTGCAGGTTCTGGAAACACCATATATTTT. The full variable domain, completed using reference TRBV30 and TRBJ1-3, is SQTIHQWPATLVQPVGSPLSLECTVEGTSNPNLYWYRQAAGRGLQLLFYSVGIGQISSEVPQNLSASRPQDRQFILSSKKLLLSDSGFYLCAWSAGSGNTIYFGEGSWLTVV.

This clone appeared a single time. The chain couples TRBV27 to TRBJ2-2; D not resolved. The length of the CDR3 is 15 residues. V gave up 5 bases and J gave up 1 base, with 11 bases separating them. Germline CDR1 reads MNHEY; CDR2 reads SMNVEV (reference sequence). CDR3 nucleotide sequence: TGTGCCAGCAGTCTCAATTGGTTGAACACCGGGGAGCTGTTTTTT. Amino acids: CASSLNWLNTGELFF.

This chain links TRBV4-2 with TRBJ2-7; possibly TRBD2 for D (5 bases). This CDR3 comprises 16 residues. V lost 1 base and J lost 4, with 17 bases in between. Germline CDR1 reads LGHNA; CDR2 reads YNFKEQ. CDR3 loop: CASSQGVRAQLYEQYF. CDR3 DNA sequence: TGTGCCAGCAGCCAAGGGGTGAGGGCCCAACTTTACGAGCAGTACTTC.

CDR3 loop: CASRRDPQETQYF. The DNA of the CDR3 is TGTGCCAGCAGGCGGGACCCCCAGGAGACCCAGTACTTC. This chain links TRBV28 with TRBJ2-5, with a possible D match to TRBD2 (6 bases). V lost 6 bases and J lost 5, with 13 bases in between. Germline V gene lookup returns CDR1 MDHEN and CDR2 SYDVKM. The CDR3 extends over 13 amino acids.

The genes are TRBV6-6 and TRBJ2-5; no definite D call. The germline V and J ends were trimmed by 5 bases and 5 bases, with 12 bases remaining between them. There are 13 residues in the CDR3. Per germline, CDR1 MNHNY and CDR2 SVGAGI (reference sequence). CDR3 loop: CASSLVDFETQYF. Written as DNA, the CDR3 is TGTGCCAGCAGTCTCGTAGATTTTGAGACCCAGTACTTC.

The chain recombines TRBV28 with TRBJ1-2; D is unresolved. V was clipped by 5 bases and J by 2 bases, with 6 bases between them. CDR1 is MDHEN and CDR2 is SYDVKM in the germline V gene. CDR3 length: 12 amino acids. The CDR3 DNA reads TGTGCCAGCAGTCAATGGAACTATGGCTACACCTTC. As protein: CASSQWNYGYTF.

The genes are TRBV4-1 and TRBJ2-7; either TRBD1 or TRBD2 may supply D (5 bases each). Deletions cut 1 base from V and 4 bases from J, with 20 bases between. Germline assignment: CDR1 MGHRA and CDR2 YSYEKL. The CDR3 has 17 residues. This chain's CDR3 is CASSQASSQGISYEQYF. The CDR3 region has the DNA TGCGCCAGCAGCCAAGCCTCTAGCCAGGGTATCAGTTACGAGCAGTACTTC.

V gene TRBV19 combines with J gene TRBJ1-1; D is unclear. Trimming cost V 3 bases and J 4 bases, with 9 bases left between them. This CDR3 comprises 13 residues. The germline CDR1 and CDR2 sequences are LNHDA and SQIVND (reference sequence). The CDR3 reads CASSIMRTTEAFF. CDR3 bases: TGTGCCAGTAGTATTATGAGAACCACTGAAGCTTTCTTT.